These 21 T cell receptor beta chains were sequenced from one sample in a study of blood T cells in healthy people across ages. Through a sample-barcoded 5' primer and a J-beta primer mix, a second PCR was run for about 7 to 12 cycles. TCRdb independently ran MiXCR on the 5' RACE reads; one entry per CDR3 protein. The table includes hundreds of thousands of distinct CDR3 sequences, 29% detected once. Sample: blood. The receptors come from a woman over 75 in good health.

This clonotype occurred many times. This chain joins TRBV12-3 or TRBV12-4 and TRBJ2-6; 7 bases agree with TRBD1. The CDR3 totals 17 residues. V lost 7 bases, J lost 4 bases, and 13 bases stayed unmatched. The CDR3 DNA reads TGTGCCAGCATATCGGGACAGTCTTACGCAGGGGCCAACGTCCTGACTTTC. Protein: CASISGQSYAGANVLTF.

In this sample, this clonotype turned up a few times. The chain joins TRBV5-5 to TRBJ2-5; D is perhaps TRBD2 (7 bases). Per germline, CDR1 SGHKS and CDR2 YYEKEE (reference sequence). The CDR3 is 16 amino acids. The V and J ends lost 0 bases and 11 bases respectively, with 23 bases between them. Written as DNA, the CDR3 is TGTGCCAGCAGCTTGGCGGCGCGGGGGCCCCCCAATGAGCAGTACTTC. Translating gives CASSLAARGPPNEQYF.

This clonotype occurred many times. The J gene is TRBJ2-5, the V gene TRBV12-3 or TRBV12-4, with 8 bases aligning to TRBD1. The CDR3 is made up of 14 amino acids. V lost 3 bases to trimming and J lost 5 bases; unmatched junction nucleotides: 5. The CDR3 region is CASSFQGAAETQYF. CDR3 in DNA: TGTGCCAGCAGTTTTCAGGGGGCGGCGGAGACCCAGTACTTC.

This clonotype was seen ten or more times. J is TRBJ1-2 and V is TRBV7-2; the match to TRBD1 covers 9 bases. CDR3 length: 18 amino acids. With V trimmed by 1 base and J by 2 bases, 11 bases remained unmatched. Germline CDR1 and CDR2: SGHTA and FQGNSA. CDR3 sequence reads: CASSLGRTGALPNYGYTF. For the CDR3, the DNA is TGTGCCAGCAGCTTAGGGAGGACAGGGGCCCTCCCGAACTATGGCTACACCTTC.

In the case of this clonotype: Given a much more abundant clone one base away, this may be a read error. The J gene is TRBJ2-6, the V gene TRBV12-3 or TRBV12-4; D ambiguous. The V end was cut by 8 bases, the J end by 2 bases, with 7 bases between. The CDR3 runs to 13 residues. The CDR3 nucleotides are TGTGCCAGCTGCAACCCTGGGGCCAACGTCCTGACTTTC. The encoded protein is CASCNPGANVLTF.

This clonotype came up many times. The chain is built from TRBV6-6 and TRBJ2-3, with D tentatively TRBD1 or TRBD2 (6 bases each). With 4 bases removed from V and 1 base from J, the gap between germline ends came to 18 bases. The germline V gene encodes CDR1 MNHNY and CDR2 SVGAGI (reference sequence). The CDR3 extends over 17 amino acids. DNA of the CDR3: TGTGCCAGCAGTTCCCACCGGGGGCAGAAAGGCACAGATACGCAGTATTTT. Its translation is CASSSHRGQKGTDTQYF.

This clonotype came up many times. This chain joins TRBV27 and TRBJ1-2; the D gene is possibly TRBD1 (6 bases). CDR1 is MNHEY, CDR2 SMNVEV, per germline (reference sequence). V was clipped by 8 bases and J by 2 bases, with 15 bases between them. CDR3 length: 14 residues. The CDR3 sequence: CASRGGGWNYGYTF. In DNA form, the CDR3 reads TGTGCCAGCCGAGGGGGGGGCTGGAACTATGGCTACACCTTC.

This clonotype showed up just a few times. The chain recombines TRBV7-7 with TRBJ1-6, with 9 bases identical to TRBD1. This CDR3 is built from 16 residues. Trimming took 5 bases from V and 7 from J; bases not matched to a gene: 9. The germline gives CDR1 SSHAT, CDR2 FNYEAQ (reference sequence). The CDR3 nucleotides read TGTGCCAGCAGCCATCCCGGCGGGACAGGGAATTCACCCCTCCACTTT. Protein sequence: CASSHPGGTGNSPLHF.

This clonotype has only a few counts. The rearrangement uses TRBV20-1 and TRBJ1-1; 7 bases are shared with TRBD1. This CDR3 is 14 amino acids long. The germline gives CDR1 DFQATT, CDR2 SNEGSKA (reference sequence). The junction had 5 bases not matched to a gene; V was cut back by 0 bases and J by 4 bases. CDR3 sequence: CSARDPGGLTEAFF. The CDR3 region has the DNA TGCAGTGCTAGAGATCCAGGGGGGCTCACTGAAGCTTTCTTT.

About this clonotype itself: Given a much more abundant clone one base away, this may be a read error. The genes are TRBV20-1 and TRBJ2-7; the D call may be TRBD1 or TRBD2 (6 bases each). This CDR3 has 14 amino acids. Germline CDR1 and CDR2: DFQATT and SNEGSKA (reference sequence). V lost 5 bases to trimming and J lost 10 bases, with 24 bases between them. The chain's CDR3 is CSAPPPGAGESQYF. CDR3 DNA: TGCAGTGCTCCCCCACCGGGGGCCGGGGAGAGCCAGTACTTC.

A remark on this clonotype: This may stem from a read error, because a much larger clone lies one nucleotide away. V gene TRBV20-1 combines with J gene TRBJ2-1; 7 bases align to TRBD2. Matching the DNA end better, TRBJ2-7 makes the J call doubtful. CDR1 and CDR2 (germline): DFQATT, SNEGSKA (reference sequence). The CDR3 is made up of 13 amino acids. The CDR3 spells CSARAGRGNEQYF. The CDR3 DNA reads as TGCAGTGCCAGAGCGGGAAGAGGCAATGAGCAGTACTTC.

This clonotype was found many times. The chain couples TRBV25-1 to TRBJ2-5, with 14 nucleotides matching TRBD2. This CDR3 has 15 residues. Germline-derived CDR1 and CDR2 are MGHDK and SYGVNS. The V and J ends lost 9 bases and 3 bases, in that order; junction bases with no gene match: 6. DNA of the CDR3: TGTGCCAGTCGACTAGCGGGGGGGCCTAAAGAGACCCAGTACTTC. Its protein product is CASRLAGGPKETQYF. Using reference TRBV25-1 and TRBJ2-5 for the parts outside the CDR3, the full variable domain is EADIYQTPRYLVIGTGKKITLECSQTMGHDKMYWYQQDPGMELHLIHYSYGVNSTEKGDLSSESTVSRIRTEHFPLTLESARPSHTSQYLCASRLAGGPKETQYFGPGTRLLVL.

In this sample, this clonotype turned up many times. V gene TRBV20-1 combines with J gene TRBJ2-1, with 8 bases matching TRBD2. With 3 bases clipped from V and 5 bases from J, the junction kept 6 bases outside the gene matches. Germline lookup yields CDR1 DFQATT and CDR2 SNEGSKA (reference sequence). The CDR3 is 14 residues long. The chain's CDR3 is CSASRLAGNNEQFF. As DNA, the CDR3 is TGCAGTGCTAGCCGGCTAGCGGGCAACAATGAGCAGTTCTTC.

This clonotype has just a few counts. The V gene is TRBV6-1, the J gene TRBJ2-7, with D perhaps matching TRBD1 or TRBD2 (6 bases each). CDR1 and CDR2 from the germline V gene are MNHNS and SASEGT. This CDR3 region has 13 residues. V gave up 4 bases and J gave up 5 bases, with 12 bases separating them. CDR3 sequence (DNA): TGTGCCAGCAGTGGGAGGGGGTACAACGAGCAGTACTTC. It encodes CASSGRGYNEQYF.

V is TRBV7-2 and J is TRBJ2-7, with TRBD2 identical over 7 bases. The germline CDR1 and CDR2 sequences are SGHTA and FQGNSA. The J segment lost 2 bases and the V segment lost 3 bases, leaving 7 bases of the junction unmatched. The CDR3 length is 15 residues. The CDR3 spells CASSLAPGGAYEQYF. The CDR3 nucleotides are TGTGCCAGCAGCTTGGCACCGGGAGGAGCCTACGAGCAGTACTTC. The complete variable domain, with remaining parts taken from reference TRBV7-2 and TRBJ2-7, reads GAGVSQSPSNKVTEKGKDVELRCDPISGHTALYWYRQSLGQGLEFLIYFQGNSAPDKSGLPSDRFSAERTGGSVSTLTIQRTQQEDSAVYLCASSLAPGGAYEQYFGPGTRLTVT.

The chain's CDR3 is CASSKVTSGAYEQYF. CDR3 coding DNA: TGCGCCAGCAGCAAGGTCACTAGCGGGGCCTACGAGCAGTACTTC. The V gene is TRBV5-1, the J gene TRBJ2-7; 10 bases map to TRBD2. CDR3 length equals 15 residues. Unmatched junction bases numbered 6, after V lost 4 bases and J lost 2 bases. Germline CDR1 reads SGHRS; CDR2 reads YFSETQ.

About this clonotype: With a much larger clone just one base away, this may be a read error. The rearrangement joins TRBV6-2 or TRBV6-3 to TRBJ2-7; D uncertain. This CDR3 comprises 13 residues. V lost 2 bases and J 9 bases, leaving 14 bases between the germline ends. Germline values: CDR1 MNHEY, CDR2 SVGEGT. The CDR3 DNA follows: TGTGCCAGCAGTTACGCAACCGGCTTGGGGCAGTACTTC. Protein: CASSYATGLGQYF.

Comments on this clonotype: One junction end disagrees with the germline gene, perhaps due to a read error. The chain has TRBV10-3 and TRBJ2-5; 7 bases agree with TRBD1. Germline V gene lookup returns CDR1 ENHRY and CDR2 SYGVKD. The CDR3 covers 20 residues. The CDR3 sequence: CAVSESMGTRGQVGQETQYF. The CDR3 DNA follows: TGTGCCGTCAGTGAGTCGATGGGGACAAGGGGGCAAGTGGGGCAAGAGACCCAGTACTTC.

The chain joins TRBV3-1 to TRBJ1-1; possibly TRBD1 for D (6 bases). The CDR3 runs to 14 residues. The V end was cut by 0 bases, the J end by 7 bases, with 12 bases between. Per germline, CDR1 LGHDT and CDR2 YNNKEL (reference sequence). The CDR3 DNA sequence: TGTGCCAGCAGCCAAGATAACAGGGCCAATGAAGCTTTCTTT. Translated, it gives CASSQDNRANEAFF. Full variable domain (remainder filled in from reference TRBV3-1 and TRBJ1-1): DTAVSQTPKYLVTQMGNDKSIKCEQNLGHDTMYWYKQDSKKFLKIMFSYNNKELIINETVPNRFSPKSPDKAHLNLHINSLELGDSAVYFCASSQDNRANEAFFGQGTRLTVV.

The V gene is TRBV7-8, the J gene TRBJ1-1; D remains unclear. The germline gives CDR1 SGHVS, CDR2 FQNEAQ. V dropped 7 bases and J dropped 0 bases, with 12 bases sitting between them. The CDR3 is 14 amino acids. CDR3 residues: CASTSELLNTEAFF. The CDR3, as DNA: TGTGCCAGCACCTCAGAGCTTTTGAACACTGAAGCTTTCTTT.

This clonotype appeared many times. This chain connects TRBV4-2 to TRBJ2-7, with 9 positions matching TRBD2. V lost 4 bases to trimming and J lost 4 bases; unmatched junction nucleotides: 5. The CDR3 is 14 amino acids. Per germline, CDR1 LGHNA and CDR2 YNFKEQ. The CDR3 is CASSPRGGHYEQYF. The CDR3 DNA is TGTGCCAGCAGCCCGCGGGGGGGCCATTACGAGCAGTACTTC.